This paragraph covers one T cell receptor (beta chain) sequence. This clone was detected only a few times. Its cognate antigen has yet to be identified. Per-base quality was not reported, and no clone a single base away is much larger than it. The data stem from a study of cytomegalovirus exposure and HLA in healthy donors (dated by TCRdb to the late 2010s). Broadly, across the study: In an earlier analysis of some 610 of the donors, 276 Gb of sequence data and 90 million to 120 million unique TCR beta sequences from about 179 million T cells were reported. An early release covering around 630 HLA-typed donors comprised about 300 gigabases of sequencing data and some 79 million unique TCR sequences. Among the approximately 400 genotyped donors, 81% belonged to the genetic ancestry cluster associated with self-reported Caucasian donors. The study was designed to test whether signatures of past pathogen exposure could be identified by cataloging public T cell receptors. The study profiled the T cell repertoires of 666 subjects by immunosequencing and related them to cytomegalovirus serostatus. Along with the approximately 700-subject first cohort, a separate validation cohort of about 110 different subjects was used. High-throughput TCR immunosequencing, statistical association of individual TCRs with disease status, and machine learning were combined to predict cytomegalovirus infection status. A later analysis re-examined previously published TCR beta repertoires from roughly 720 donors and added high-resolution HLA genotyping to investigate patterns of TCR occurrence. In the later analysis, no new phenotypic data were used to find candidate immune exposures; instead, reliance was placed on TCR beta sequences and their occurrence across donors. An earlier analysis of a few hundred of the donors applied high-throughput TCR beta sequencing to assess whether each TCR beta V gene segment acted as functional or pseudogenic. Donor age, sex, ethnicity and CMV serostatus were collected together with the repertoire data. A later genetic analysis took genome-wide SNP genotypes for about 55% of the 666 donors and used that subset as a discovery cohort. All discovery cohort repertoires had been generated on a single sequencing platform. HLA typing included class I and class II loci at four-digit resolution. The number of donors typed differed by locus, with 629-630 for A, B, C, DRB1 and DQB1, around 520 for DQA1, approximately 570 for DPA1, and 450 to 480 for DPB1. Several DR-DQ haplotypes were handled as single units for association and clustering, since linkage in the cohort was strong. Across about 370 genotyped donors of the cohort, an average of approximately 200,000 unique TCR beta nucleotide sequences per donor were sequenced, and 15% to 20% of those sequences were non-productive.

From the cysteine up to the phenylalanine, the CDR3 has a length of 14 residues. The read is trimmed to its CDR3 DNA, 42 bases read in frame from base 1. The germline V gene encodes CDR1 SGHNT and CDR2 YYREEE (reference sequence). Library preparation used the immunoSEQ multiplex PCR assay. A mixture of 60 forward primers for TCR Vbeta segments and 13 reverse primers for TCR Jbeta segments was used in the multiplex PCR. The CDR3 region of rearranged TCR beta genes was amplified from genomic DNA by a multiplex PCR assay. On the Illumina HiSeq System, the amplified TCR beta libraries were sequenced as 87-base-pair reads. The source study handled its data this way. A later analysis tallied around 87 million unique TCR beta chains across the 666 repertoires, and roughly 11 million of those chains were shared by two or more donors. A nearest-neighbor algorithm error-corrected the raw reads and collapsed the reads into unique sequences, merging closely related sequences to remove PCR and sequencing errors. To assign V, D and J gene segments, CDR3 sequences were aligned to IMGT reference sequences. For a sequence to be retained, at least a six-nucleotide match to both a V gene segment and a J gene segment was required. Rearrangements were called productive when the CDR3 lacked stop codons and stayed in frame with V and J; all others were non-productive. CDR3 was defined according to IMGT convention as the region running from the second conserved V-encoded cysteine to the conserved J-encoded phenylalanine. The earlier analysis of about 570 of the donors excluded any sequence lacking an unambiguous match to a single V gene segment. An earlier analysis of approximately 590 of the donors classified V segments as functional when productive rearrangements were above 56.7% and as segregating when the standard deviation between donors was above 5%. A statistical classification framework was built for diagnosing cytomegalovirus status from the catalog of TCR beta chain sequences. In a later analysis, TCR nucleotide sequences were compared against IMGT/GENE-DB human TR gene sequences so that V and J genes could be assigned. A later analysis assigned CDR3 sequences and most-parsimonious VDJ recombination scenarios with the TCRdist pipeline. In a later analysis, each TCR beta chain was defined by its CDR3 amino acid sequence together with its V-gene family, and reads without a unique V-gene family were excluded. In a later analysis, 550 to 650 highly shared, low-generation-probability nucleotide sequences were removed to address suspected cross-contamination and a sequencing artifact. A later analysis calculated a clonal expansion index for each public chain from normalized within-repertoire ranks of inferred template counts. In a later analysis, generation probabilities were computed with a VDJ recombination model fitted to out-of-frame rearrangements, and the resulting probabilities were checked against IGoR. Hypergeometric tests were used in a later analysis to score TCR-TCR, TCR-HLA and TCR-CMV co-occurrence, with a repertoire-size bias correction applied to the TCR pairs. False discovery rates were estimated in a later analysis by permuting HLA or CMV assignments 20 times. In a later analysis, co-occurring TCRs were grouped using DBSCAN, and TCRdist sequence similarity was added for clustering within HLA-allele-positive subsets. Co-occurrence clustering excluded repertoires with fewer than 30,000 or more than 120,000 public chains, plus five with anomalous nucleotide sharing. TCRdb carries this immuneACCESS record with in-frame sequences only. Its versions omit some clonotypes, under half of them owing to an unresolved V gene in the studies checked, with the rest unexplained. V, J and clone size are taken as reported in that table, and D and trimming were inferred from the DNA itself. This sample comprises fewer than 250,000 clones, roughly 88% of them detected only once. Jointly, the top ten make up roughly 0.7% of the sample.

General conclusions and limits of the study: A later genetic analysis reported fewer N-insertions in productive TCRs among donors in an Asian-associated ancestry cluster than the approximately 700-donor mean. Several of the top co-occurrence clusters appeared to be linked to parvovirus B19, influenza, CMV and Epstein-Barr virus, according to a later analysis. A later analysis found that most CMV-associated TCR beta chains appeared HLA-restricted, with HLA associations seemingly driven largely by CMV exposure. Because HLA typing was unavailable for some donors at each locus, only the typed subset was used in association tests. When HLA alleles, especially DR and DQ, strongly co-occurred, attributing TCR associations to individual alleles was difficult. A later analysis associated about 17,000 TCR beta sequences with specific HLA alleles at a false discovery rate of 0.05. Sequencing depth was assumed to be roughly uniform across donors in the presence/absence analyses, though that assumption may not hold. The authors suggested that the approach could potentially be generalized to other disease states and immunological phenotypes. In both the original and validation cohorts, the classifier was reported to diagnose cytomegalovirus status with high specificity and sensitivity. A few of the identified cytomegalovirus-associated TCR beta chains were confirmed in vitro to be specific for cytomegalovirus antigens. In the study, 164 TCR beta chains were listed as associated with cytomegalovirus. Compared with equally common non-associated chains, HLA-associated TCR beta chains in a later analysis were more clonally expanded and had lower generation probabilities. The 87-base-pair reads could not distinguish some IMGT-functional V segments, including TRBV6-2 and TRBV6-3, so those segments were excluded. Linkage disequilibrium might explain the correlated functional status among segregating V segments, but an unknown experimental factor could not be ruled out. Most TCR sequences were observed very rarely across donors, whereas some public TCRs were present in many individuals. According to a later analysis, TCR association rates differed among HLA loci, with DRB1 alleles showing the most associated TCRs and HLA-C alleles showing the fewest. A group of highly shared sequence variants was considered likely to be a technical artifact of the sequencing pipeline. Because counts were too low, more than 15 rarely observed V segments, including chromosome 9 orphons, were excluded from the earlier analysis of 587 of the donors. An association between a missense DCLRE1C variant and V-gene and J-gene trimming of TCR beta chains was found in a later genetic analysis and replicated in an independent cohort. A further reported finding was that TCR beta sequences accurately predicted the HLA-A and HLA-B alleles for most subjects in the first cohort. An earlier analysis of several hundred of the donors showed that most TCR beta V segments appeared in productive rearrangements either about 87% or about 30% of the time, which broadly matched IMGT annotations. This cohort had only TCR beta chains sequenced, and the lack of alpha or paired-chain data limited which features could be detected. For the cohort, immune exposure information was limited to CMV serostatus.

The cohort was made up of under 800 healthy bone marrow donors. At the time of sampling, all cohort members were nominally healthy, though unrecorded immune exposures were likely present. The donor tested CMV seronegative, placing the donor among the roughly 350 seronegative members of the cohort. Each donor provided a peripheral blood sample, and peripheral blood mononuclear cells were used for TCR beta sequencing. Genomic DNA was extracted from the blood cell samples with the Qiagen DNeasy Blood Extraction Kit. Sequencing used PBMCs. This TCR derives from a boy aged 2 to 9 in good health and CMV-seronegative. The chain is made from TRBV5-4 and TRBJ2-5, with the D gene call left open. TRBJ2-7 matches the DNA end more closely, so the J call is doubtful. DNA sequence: TGTGCCAGCAGCTTGGGCGAAAACCCCTACGAGCAGTACTTC. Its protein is CASSLGENPYEQYF.